Listed below are T cell receptor beta chains from one sample, sequenced in a study of identical twins. MiXCR, run by TCRdb on the 5' RACE reads, gives a single entry per CDR3 protein. The table lists approximately 500,000 distinct CDR3 sequences, roughly 24% of them singletons. This same sample was also taken into another study, of T cells expressing NK-cell markers.

Source material: CD4+ T cells sorted from blood. The source is a woman aged 18-29 years in good health. Both conserved end residues are part of each CDR3. D genes are given only for firm matches. For some rows the clone size is stated as once, few or many, or as a class when expanded; others skip it.

j_call: TRBJ2-1; d_call: TRBD2; clone_size: -; v_call: TRBV5-1; cdr3_nt: TGCGCCAGCAGCGTGACTAGCGGGAGTAATGAGCAGTTCTTC; cdr3_aa: CASSVTSGSNEQFF
j_call: TRBJ2-1; d_call: TRBD2; clone_size: few; v_call: TRBV11-2; cdr3_nt: TGTGCCAGCAGACGGAGCGGGAGTGGCTACAATGAGCAGTTCTTC; cdr3_aa: CASRRSGSGYNEQFF
j_call: TRBJ2-7; d_call: TRBD2; clone_size: few; v_call: TRBV20-1; cdr3_nt: TGCAGTGCCAAACTAGCGGGGATTTCCTACGAGCAGTACTTC; cdr3_aa: CSAKLAGISYEQYF
j_call: TRBJ2-2; d_call: -; clone_size: few; v_call: TRBV5-6; cdr3_nt: TGTGCCAGCAGCTACACCCATACCACCGGGGAGCTGTTTTTT; cdr3_aa: CASSYTHTTGELFF
j_call: TRBJ2-6; d_call: TRBD1; clone_size: few; v_call: TRBV7-9; cdr3_nt: TGTGCCAGCAGCCGGACAGGGGGAAGCTCTGGGGCCAACGTCCTGACTTTC; cdr3_aa: CASSRTGGSSGANVLTF
j_call: TRBJ2-5; d_call: -; clone_size: -; v_call: TRBV6-1; cdr3_nt: TGTGCCAGCACGTCAGGGATCGGGGAGACCCAGTACTTC; cdr3_aa: CASTSGIGETQYF
j_call: TRBJ2-2; d_call: TRBD2; clone_size: -; v_call: TRBV20-1; cdr3_nt: TGCAGTGCTAGAAGCGGGAGACGAGTCTCCGGGGAGCTGTTTTTT; cdr3_aa: CSARSGRRVSGELFF
j_call: TRBJ2-2; d_call: -; clone_size: few; v_call: TRBV7-2; cdr3_nt: TGTGCCAGCAGCTTAGTTCCAGGGCCTCACGGGGAGCTGTTTTTT; cdr3_aa: CASSLVPGPHGELFF
j_call: TRBJ1-1; d_call: -; clone_size: -; v_call: TRBV7-9; cdr3_nt: TGTGCCAGCAGCGTATGGGGGAGGGACACTGAAGCTTTCTTT; cdr3_aa: CASSVWGRDTEAFF
j_call: TRBJ2-1; d_call: TRBD2; clone_size: -; v_call: TRBV6-1; cdr3_nt: TGTGCCAGCAGTCCCTGGACTAGCGGGACCTACAATGAGCAGTTCTTC; cdr3_aa: CASSPWTSGTYNEQFF
j_call: TRBJ2-3; d_call: TRBD2; clone_size: few; v_call: TRBV10-3; cdr3_nt: TGTGCCATCAGTGATCCTAGCGGATACACAGATACGCAGTATTTT; cdr3_aa: CAISDPSGYTDTQYF
j_call: TRBJ2-3; d_call: -; clone_size: few; v_call: TRBV12-3/TRBV12-4; cdr3_nt: TGTGCCAGCAGTTTTAGGTCGGTTAGTGATACGCAGTATTTT; cdr3_aa: CASSFRSVSDTQYF
j_call: TRBJ2-1; d_call: TRBD2; clone_size: many; v_call: TRBV12-3/TRBV12-4; cdr3_nt: TGTGCCAGCAGTTTGGGGACTAGCGTAAATGAGCAGTTCTTC; cdr3_aa: CASSLGTSVNEQFF
j_call: TRBJ2-5; d_call: -; clone_size: -; v_call: TRBV12-3/TRBV12-4; cdr3_nt: TGTGCCAGCACCCCTGTGGGGGGCCTACAAGAGACCCAGTACTTC; cdr3_aa: CASTPVGGLQETQYF
j_call: TRBJ2-1; d_call: -; clone_size: -; v_call: TRBV19; cdr3_nt: TGTGCCAGTAGTATATGGTTTCGACAATCGGACAATGAGCAGTTCTTC; cdr3_aa: CASSIWFRQSDNEQFF
j_call: TRBJ2-1; d_call: -; clone_size: few; v_call: TRBV2; cdr3_nt: TGTGCCAGCAGTGGGGTTAGACACTACAATGAGCAGTTCTTC; cdr3_aa: CASSGVRHYNEQFF
j_call: TRBJ2-1; d_call: -; clone_size: few; v_call: TRBV7-9; cdr3_nt: TGTGCCAGCAGCTTAGGCCAGACCTCCTACAATGAGCAGTTCTTC; cdr3_aa: CASSLGQTSYNEQFF
j_call: TRBJ1-5; d_call: -; clone_size: -; v_call: TRBV2; cdr3_nt: TGTGCCAGCAGTGAAATACAGAGAAATCAGCCCCAGCATTTT; cdr3_aa: CASSEIQRNQPQHF
j_call: TRBJ2-6; d_call: -; clone_size: -; v_call: TRBV5-1; cdr3_nt: TGCGCCAGCAGCTCTACAGGGATCCCTGGGGCCAACGTCCTGACTTTC; cdr3_aa: CASSSTGIPGANVLTF
j_call: TRBJ2-3; d_call: -; clone_size: few; v_call: TRBV7-3; cdr3_nt: TGTGCCAGCGCCCCCACGACCGCAGATACGCAGTATTTT; cdr3_aa: CASAPTTADTQYF
j_call: TRBJ1-5; d_call: -; clone_size: few; v_call: TRBV3-1; cdr3_nt: TGTGCCAGCAGCCAAGATCATCGGGGTCAGCCCCAGCATTTT; cdr3_aa: CASSQDHRGQPQHF
j_call: TRBJ2-3; d_call: -; clone_size: many; v_call: TRBV7-7; cdr3_nt: TGTGCTAGCAGCTTAGACTCGGGAACAGATACGCAGTATTTT; cdr3_aa: CASSLDSGTDTQYF
j_call: TRBJ2-5; d_call: -; clone_size: few; v_call: TRBV11-2; cdr3_nt: TGTGCCAGCAGCCCCAGAACCAAGACTAGGGAAGAGACCCAGTACTTC; cdr3_aa: CASSPRTKTREETQYF
j_call: TRBJ1-2; d_call: -; clone_size: -; v_call: TRBV6-1; cdr3_nt: TGTGCCAGCAGGGGCCGGGCCAAGAGGTCCCTTCTTGATGGCTACACCTTC; cdr3_aa: CASRGRAKRSLLDGYTF
j_call: TRBJ1-1; d_call: -; clone_size: -; v_call: TRBV7-9; cdr3_nt: TGTGCCAGCAGCTTAGGTGGGGGAGGGGTTAACACTGAAGCTTTCTTT; cdr3_aa: CASSLGGGGVNTEAFF
j_call: TRBJ2-3; d_call: -; clone_size: few; v_call: TRBV7-9; cdr3_nt: TGTGCCACACGACCAGGATTGTCCGGAGATACGCAGTATTTT; cdr3_aa: CATRPGLSGDTQYF
j_call: TRBJ1-2; d_call: -; clone_size: -; v_call: TRBV21-1; cdr3_nt: TGTGCCAGCAGCAAAATTGGTGGCTACACCTTC; cdr3_aa: CASSKIGGYTF
j_call: TRBJ2-2; d_call: -; clone_size: -; v_call: TRBV11-3; cdr3_nt: TGTGCCAGCAGCAAAGGGGGTTCCGGGGAGCTGTTTTTT; cdr3_aa: CASSKGGSGELFF
j_call: TRBJ2-7; d_call: -; clone_size: few; v_call: TRBV6-5; cdr3_nt: TGTGCCAGCAGTTACCCGACAGGTAACTCCTACGAGCAGTACTTC; cdr3_aa: CASSYPTGNSYEQYF
j_call: TRBJ2-5; d_call: TRBD2; clone_size: few; v_call: TRBV9; cdr3_nt: TGTGCCAGCAGCGTCGACGGGACTAGCGGTATCAGAGGGGAGGGAAAGACCCAGTACTTC; cdr3_aa: CASSVDGTSGIRGEGKTQYF
j_call: TRBJ2-5; d_call: TRBD1; clone_size: -; v_call: TRBV20-1; cdr3_nt: TGCAGTCTAACCTCTCGGACAGGGGAAGAGACCCAGTACTTC; cdr3_aa: CSLTSRTGEETQYF
j_call: TRBJ1-3; d_call: -; clone_size: once; v_call: TRBV10-3; cdr3_nt: TGTGCCATCAGTGAGGGAGGTACTGGAAACACCATATATTTT; cdr3_aa: CAISEGGTGNTIYF
j_call: TRBJ1-1; d_call: -; clone_size: -; v_call: TRBV6-6; cdr3_nt: TGTGCCAGCAGTTACAACAGGGTGGAGAAGGCTTTCTTT; cdr3_aa: CASSYNRVEKAFF
j_call: TRBJ1-3; d_call: -; clone_size: few; v_call: TRBV20-1; cdr3_nt: TGCAGTGCGGACCTTGGGGCGGGGGGAAACACCATATATTTT; cdr3_aa: CSADLGAGGNTIYF
j_call: TRBJ2-1; d_call: TRBD2; clone_size: many; v_call: TRBV10-3; cdr3_nt: TGTGCCATCAGTGCCGGGAGGGCCGCGGTCGACAATGAGCAGTTCTTC; cdr3_aa: CAISAGRAAVDNEQFF
j_call: TRBJ2-1; d_call: -; clone_size: -; v_call: TRBV10-3; cdr3_nt: TGTGCCATCAGTGGTGACCTCAATGAGCAGTTCTTC; cdr3_aa: CAISGDLNEQFF
j_call: TRBJ2-7; d_call: -; clone_size: few; v_call: TRBV20-1; cdr3_nt: TGCAGTGCTAGTTCGGGAGCCCACTACGAGCAGTACTTC; cdr3_aa: CSASSGAHYEQYF
j_call: TRBJ2-1; d_call: -; clone_size: -; v_call: TRBV6-1; cdr3_nt: TGTGCCAGCAAACTCCCGGGGCAGTACAATGAGCAGTTCTTC; cdr3_aa: CASKLPGQYNEQFF
j_call: TRBJ2-3; d_call: TRBD2; clone_size: -; v_call: TRBV9; cdr3_nt: TGTGCCAGCAGCTCCCAAGCGGGGGTCAAAGATACGCAGTATTTT; cdr3_aa: CASSSQAGVKDTQYF
j_call: TRBJ1-6; d_call: -; clone_size: -; v_call: TRBV2; cdr3_nt: TGTGCCAGCATCGGGTCGGATTCACCCCTCCACTTT; cdr3_aa: CASIGSDSPLHF
j_call: TRBJ2-5; d_call: TRBD2; clone_size: -; v_call: TRBV6-2/TRBV6-3; cdr3_nt: TGTGCCAGCAGTCCGCGGACTAGCGGGGGAGAGACCCAGTACTTC; cdr3_aa: CASSPRTSGGETQYF
j_call: TRBJ2-2; d_call: -; clone_size: few; v_call: TRBV7-9; cdr3_nt: TGTGCCAGCAGCTTTTCAAAGAACACCGGGGAGCTGTTTTTT; cdr3_aa: CASSFSKNTGELFF
j_call: TRBJ2-7; d_call: TRBD2; clone_size: once; v_call: TRBV3-1; cdr3_nt: TGTGCCAGCAGCCGGGAGGGGAACGAGCAGTACTTC; cdr3_aa: CASSREGNEQYF
j_call: TRBJ1-1; d_call: -; clone_size: -; v_call: TRBV7-2; cdr3_nt: TGTGCCAGCAGCATAGCTGGGGGAGGGGTGAACACTGAAGCTTTCTTT; cdr3_aa: CASSIAGGGVNTEAFF
j_call: TRBJ1-4; d_call: TRBD1; clone_size: few; v_call: TRBV5-5; cdr3_nt: TGTGCCAGCAGCCCTACCCTTCGACAGGGATTCAATGAAAAACTGTTTTTT; cdr3_aa: CASSPTLRQGFNEKLFF
j_call: TRBJ2-1; d_call: TRBD2; clone_size: few; v_call: TRBV7-9; cdr3_nt: TGTGCCAGCAGCTTAGTGACTAGCGGGGGTAATGAGCAGTTCTTC; cdr3_aa: CASSLVTSGGNEQFF
j_call: TRBJ1-1; d_call: -; clone_size: -; v_call: TRBV7-3; cdr3_nt: TGTGCCAGCAGCTTAAATGGGGGCAACGAAGCTTTCTTT; cdr3_aa: CASSLNGGNEAFF
j_call: TRBJ2-7; d_call: TRBD1; clone_size: few; v_call: TRBV7-2; cdr3_nt: TGTGCCAGCAGCTTAAACAGGGGCGATCGTGGGTACTTC; cdr3_aa: CASSLNRGDRGYF
j_call: TRBJ1-6; d_call: -; clone_size: many; v_call: TRBV9; cdr3_nt: TGTGCCAGCAGCTCCAGCACGGGACGGGCTAATTCACCCCTCCACTTT; cdr3_aa: CASSSSTGRANSPLHF
j_call: TRBJ2-1; d_call: -; clone_size: -; v_call: TRBV14; cdr3_nt: TGTGCCAGCAGCCAAATGGATGGCTACAATGAGCAGTTCTTC; cdr3_aa: CASSQMDGYNEQFF
j_call: TRBJ2-2; d_call: -; clone_size: -; v_call: TRBV7-6; cdr3_nt: TGTGCCAGCAGCTACAAGGCTGCTCGGGCGAACACCGGGGAGCTGTTTTTT; cdr3_aa: CASSYKAARANTGELFF
j_call: TRBJ2-1; d_call: -; clone_size: -; v_call: TRBV29-1; cdr3_nt: TGCAGCGTGATCCTAAGATCCTACAATGAGCAGTTCTTC; cdr3_aa: CSVILRSYNEQFF
j_call: TRBJ2-1; d_call: -; clone_size: few; v_call: TRBV20-1; cdr3_nt: TGCAGTGCAAAATCAGGGAGCTCCTACAATGAGCAGTTCTTC; cdr3_aa: CSAKSGSSYNEQFF
j_call: TRBJ2-7; d_call: -; clone_size: -; v_call: TRBV12-3/TRBV12-4; cdr3_nt: TGTGCCAGCAGTTGGCAGGGAGTGCAGTACTTC; cdr3_aa: CASSWQGVQYF